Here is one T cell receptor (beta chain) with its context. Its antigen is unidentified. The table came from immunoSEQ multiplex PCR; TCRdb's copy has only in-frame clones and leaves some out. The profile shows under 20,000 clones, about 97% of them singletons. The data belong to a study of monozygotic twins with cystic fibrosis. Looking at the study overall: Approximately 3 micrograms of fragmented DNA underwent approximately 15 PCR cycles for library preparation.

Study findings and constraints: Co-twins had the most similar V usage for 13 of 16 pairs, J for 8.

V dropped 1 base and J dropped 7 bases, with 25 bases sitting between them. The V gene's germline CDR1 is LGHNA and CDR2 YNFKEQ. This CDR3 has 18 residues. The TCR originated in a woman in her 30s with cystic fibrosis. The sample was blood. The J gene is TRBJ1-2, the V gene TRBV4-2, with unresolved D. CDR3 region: CASSQANHILRRLGGYTF. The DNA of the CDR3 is TGTGCCAGCAGCCAAGCAAACCATATCCTCAGGCGATTAGGTGGCTACACCTTC.